The 29 T cell receptor beta chains reported below all come from one sample, sequenced in a study of cytomegalovirus exposure and HLA in healthy donors. Data came from immunoSEQ multiplex PCR; TCRdb stores just in-frame clones and leaves some out. The sample records about 180,000 clones, around 85% being singletons. The sequenced sample was PBMCs. These receptor sequences come from a man aged 18 to 30 in good health and CMV-seropositive.

The sample holds one count of this clone. This rearrangement joins TRBV5-1 to TRBJ2-1; 7 nucleotides line up with TRBD1. With 0 bases clipped from V and 6 bases from J, the junction kept 6 bases outside the gene matches. Germline V gene lookup returns CDR1 SGHRS and CDR2 YFSETQ. CDR3 size: 15 residues. CDR3 bases: TGCGCCAGCAGCTTGGGACAGGGAGCCTTCAATGAGCAGTTCTTC. Protein product: CASSLGQGAFNEQFF.

CDR3 protein: CASSFSGVTQETQYF. Here the CDR3 DNA reads TGTGCCAGCAGCTTCAGCGGAGTTACGCAAGAGACCCAGTACTTC. The V and J genes are TRBV11-2 and TRBJ2-5, with D perhaps matching TRBD2 (5 bases). The V end lost 3 bases, the J end lost 2 bases, and 13 bases lay between the germline ends. The CDR3 contains 15 residues. CDR1 and CDR2 from the germline V gene are SGHAT and FQNNGV.

CDR3: CASSLRQGGAGELFF. The DNA for the CDR3 is TGTGCCAGCAGCTTAAGACAGGGGGGGGCCGGGGAGCTGTTTTTT. This chain connects TRBV11-3 to TRBJ2-2; 9 bases map to TRBD1. The CDR3 consists of 15 residues. J was trimmed by 6 bases and V by 2 bases; bases with no gene match: 4. Germline values: CDR1 SGHNT, CDR2 YENEEA.

A few counts support this clone. The V call is TRBV7-9, the J call TRBJ2-5; 7 bases are a match to TRBD2. Germline CDR1 reads SEHNR; CDR2 reads FQNEAQ (reference sequence). The trim removed 5 bases at V and 2 bases at J, leaving 11 bases unmatched. CDR3 size: 16 residues. The CDR3 nucleotides are TGTGCCAGCAGCCTCACCGGAGCGGGGACTCAAGAGACCCAGTACTTC. The encoded protein is CASSLTGAGTQETQYF.

The genes are TRBV5-1 and TRBJ2-7; D is possibly TRBD2 (5 bases). CDR1 and CDR2 (germline): SGHRS, YFSETQ. V gave up 0 bases and J gave up 4 bases, with 11 bases separating them. This CDR3 is built from 14 residues. In DNA form, the CDR3 reads TGCGCCAGCAGCTTGGAGCGGTCGTCATACGAGCAGTACTTC. Its translation: CASSLERSSYEQYF. Full variable domain (remainder filled in from reference TRBV5-1 and TRBJ2-7): KAGVTQTPRYLIKTRGQQVTLSCSPISGHRSVSWYQQTPGQGLQFLFEYFSETQRNKGNFPGRFSGRQFSNSRSEMNVSTLELGDSALYLCASSLERSSYEQYFGPGTRLTVT.

The genes are TRBV23-1 and TRBJ2-1; D gene unclear. TRBV23-1 is an ORF; its function is uncertain. V lost 2 bases, J lost 4 bases, and 9 bases lay in between. The CDR3 runs 14 residues. The CDR3 region has the DNA TGCGCCAGCAGTCAAGACTCTCCGTACAATGAGCAGTTCTTC. Encoded protein: CASSQDSPYNEQFF.

The gene calls are TRBV9 and TRBJ2-1; 8 positions match TRBD1. Trimming removed 4 bases from V and 8 bases from J; junction bases left unmatched: 11. Germline values: CDR1 SGDLS, CDR2 YYNGEE. The length of the CDR3 is 15 residues. DNA of the CDR3: TGTGCCAGCAGCCCTCACGGGACAGGTGGCGATGAGCAGTTCTTC. Translation: CASSPHGTGGDEQFF.

The chain joins TRBV25-1 to TRBJ2-3; D ambiguous. Germline V gives CDR1 MGHDK, CDR2 SYGVNS. The CDR3 sequence is 14 residues long. With 3 bases removed from V and 1 base from J, the gap between germline ends came to 8 bases. CDR3 in DNA: TGTGCCAGCAGTGATCAGCGACGCACAGATACGCAGTATTTT. Its protein is CASSDQRRTDTQYF. Together with reference TRBV25-1 and TRBJ2-3, the CDR3 gives the full variable domain: EADIYQTPRYLVIGTGKKITLECSQTMGHDKMYWYQQDPGMELHLIHYSYGVNSTEKGDLSSESTVSRIRTEHFPLTLESARPSHTSQYLCASSDQRRTDTQYFGPGTRLTVL.

This chain's CDR3 is CASSSGTSGWNEQFF. CDR3 DNA sequence: TGCGCCAGCAGCTCCGGGACTAGCGGGTGGAATGAGCAGTTCTTC. The chain joins TRBV5-1 to TRBJ2-1, with 12 bases matching TRBD2. This CDR3 spans 15 amino acids. Trimming cost V 3 bases and J 7 bases; bases outside gene matches: 5. Germline loops: CDR1 SGHRS, CDR2 YFSETQ. Using reference TRBV5-1 and TRBJ2-1 for the parts outside the CDR3, the full variable domain is KAGVTQTPRYLIKTRGQQVTLSCSPISGHRSVSWYQQTPGQGLQFLFEYFSETQRNKGNFPGRFSGRQFSNSRSEMNVSTLELGDSALYLCASSSGTSGWNEQFFGPGTRLTVL.

The J gene is TRBJ2-7, the V gene TRBV11-2; D is uncertain. This CDR3 is built from 16 residues. V was trimmed by 1 base and J by 0 bases, leaving 13 bases between them. Germline CDR1 is SGHAT and CDR2 is FQNNGV. The DNA of the CDR3 is TGTGCCAGCAGCTTAGTGGCAGCCAGAGGCTCCTACGAGCAGTACTTC. As protein: CASSLVAARGSYEQYF.

The chain uses TRBV9 and TRBJ2-3; 7 positions agree with TRBD2. CDR1 SGDLS and CDR2 YYNGEE come from the germline V gene. V dropped 4 bases and J dropped 5; count of bases not matched to a gene: 10. The CDR3 spans 15 residues. CDR3 DNA: TGTGCCAGCAGCTCTGGGACTACCGTCATAGATACGCAGTATTTT. Its protein product is CASSSGTTVIDTQYF.

The chain links TRBV19 to TRBJ2-7; D perhaps matches TRBD2 (5 bases). The V end lost 4 bases, the J end lost 5 bases, and 12 bases lay between the germline ends. The length of the CDR3 is 13 residues. Per germline, CDR1 LNHDA and CDR2 SQIVND (reference sequence). The CDR3 DNA is TGTGCCAGTAGTACCTACACCGGGAACGAGCAGTACTTC. Amino acids: CASSTYTGNEQYF.

The chain recombines TRBV11-2 with TRBJ1-1; tentative D call: TRBD1 (5 bases). Trimming shortened V by 5 bases and J by 0 bases, and 16 bases separated the two germline ends. The CDR3 loop spans 16 amino acids. The germline CDR1 and CDR2 sequences are SGHAT and FQNNGV. The CDR3, as DNA: TGTGCCAGCAGCCTCGTGGGGCTTTCCATGAACACTGAAGCTTTCTTT. It yields the protein CASSLVGLSMNTEAFF.

The chain uses TRBV28 and TRBJ2-4; no reliable D call. The CDR3 covers 19 residues. Trimming pared 3 bases from V and 3 bases from J, leaving 24 bases between. CDR1 and CDR2 from the germline V gene are MDHEN and SYDVKM. The chain's CDR3 is CASSFKDLIGGFGKNIQYF. CDR3 nucleotide sequence: TGTGCCAGCAGTTTTAAGGATTTGATAGGCGGTTTCGGCAAAAACATTCAGTACTTC.

The V and J genes are TRBV5-1 and TRBJ1-2; D perhaps matches TRBD1 (5 bases). Deletions cut 0 bases from V and 5 bases from J, with 14 bases between. Germline V lookup: CDR1 SGHRS, CDR2 YFSETQ. CDR3 length equals 15 residues. DNA of the CDR3: TGCGCCAGCAGCTTGGGGGGCCAGAGAACTTATGGCTACACCTTC. Protein: CASSLGGQRTYGYTF.

The V gene is TRBV29-1, the J gene TRBJ2-7; TRBD1 matches at 7 bases. Germline-derived CDR1 and CDR2 are SQVTM and ANQGSEA. V lost 2 bases, J lost 6 bases, and 10 bases stayed unmatched. CDR3 length equals 14 residues. The CDR3 region is CSVESWTGDSEQYF. The CDR3 nucleotides read TGCAGCGTTGAAAGTTGGACAGGTGACAGCGAGCAGTACTTC.

The gene calls are TRBV5-4 and TRBJ1-6, with 9 bases matching TRBD1. Germline lookup yields CDR1 SGHNT and CDR2 YYREEE (reference sequence). The CDR3 runs 16 residues. Trimming at V came to 4 bases and at J to 5 bases, leaving 7 bases not matched to a gene. This chain's CDR3 is CASSRGQGKNNSPLHF. The CDR3 nucleotides are TGTGCCAGCAGCCGAGGACAGGGGAAAAATAATTCACCCCTCCACTTT. Full variable domain (outside the CDR3, taken from reference TRBV5-4 and TRBJ1-6): ETGVTQSPTHLIKTRGQQVTLRCSSQSGHNTVSWYQQALGQGPQFIFQYYREEENGRGNFPPRFSGLQFPNYSSELNVNALELDDSALYLCASSRGQGKNNSPLHFGNGTRLTVT.

The chain joins TRBV27 to TRBJ2-7; 9 bases are shared with TRBD1. The CDR3 consists of 15 residues. Germline lookup yields CDR1 MNHEY and CDR2 SMNVEV (reference sequence). Germline trimming cut 5 bases from V and 6 bases from J; bases unmatched to any gene: 11. The CDR3 DNA is TGTGCCAGCAGTCCGTCAGCGGGACAGGGCTCCGAGCAGTACTTC. Its protein is CASSPSAGQGSEQYF.

This chain links TRBV28 with TRBJ2-7; tentative D call: TRBD2 (5 bases). Trimming took off 4 bases at V and 0 bases at J, with 13 bases between the two ends. Germline-derived CDR1 and CDR2 are MDHEN and SYDVKM. The CDR3 is 15 amino acids. For the CDR3, the DNA is TGTGCCAGCAGTTCAGACTATACGAGCTCCTACGAGCAGTACTTC. Its translation: CASSSDYTSSYEQYF.

The chain carries TRBV13 and TRBJ2-7; the match to TRBD2 covers 7 bases. The CDR3 is made up of 14 amino acids. With V trimmed by 5 bases and J by 0 bases, 4 bases remained unmatched. The germline V gene encodes CDR1 PRHDT and CDR2 FYEKMQ (reference sequence). CDR3 region: CASSRRESSYEQYF. CDR3 bases: TGTGCCAGCAGCCGGCGGGAGAGCTCCTACGAGCAGTACTTC.

This clone was recorded only once. The V and J genes are TRBV15 and TRBJ2-5; TRBD1 matches 7 bases. Germline V gives CDR1 LNHNV, CDR2 YYDKDF (reference sequence). The CDR3 is 14 amino acids. J was trimmed by 3 bases and V by 3 bases; bases with no gene match: 4. This chain's CDR3 is CATSSPDREETQYF. CDR3 nucleotide sequence: TGTGCCACCAGCAGCCCTGACAGGGAAGAGACCCAGTACTTC.

The V and J genes are TRBV11-3 and TRBJ2-7, with D possibly matching TRBD2 (5 bases). The germline gives CDR1 SGHNT, CDR2 YENEEA. Trimming shortened V by 4 bases and J by 7 bases, and 14 bases separated the two germline ends. CDR3 length equals 13 residues. The CDR3 is CASSSGLATEQYF. Here the CDR3 DNA reads TGTGCCAGCAGCTCCGGACTGGCTACGGAGCAGTACTTC.

The CDR3 sequence is CASSLAGGAGEQYF. The CDR3 nucleotides read TGTGCCAGCAGCCTAGCGGGTGGAGCCGGCGAGCAGTACTTC. This rearrangement joins TRBV27 to TRBJ2-7; 8 bases match TRBD2. CDR1 MNHEY and CDR2 SMNVEV come from the germline V gene (reference sequence). The CDR3 length is 14 residues. V gave up 6 bases and J gave up 6 bases; unmatched junction bases: 10.

This clone was observed a handful of times. V usage is TRBV11-1 and J usage is TRBJ2-7; 9 nucleotides align to TRBD2. The CDR3 is made up of 14 amino acids. Germline V CDR1 and CDR2: SGHAT, FQDESV (reference sequence). With 0 bases clipped from V and 9 bases from J, the junction kept 6 bases outside the gene matches. CDR3 sequence: CASSLAAGGKVQYF. The CDR3 DNA sequence: TGTGCCAGCAGCTTAGCAGCGGGAGGAAAGGTGCAGTACTTC. Combining the CDR3 with reference TRBV11-1 and TRBJ2-7 gives the whole variable domain EAEVAQSPRYKITEKSQAVAFWCDPISGHATLYWYRQILGQGPELLVQFQDESVVDDSQLPKDRFSAERLKGVDSTLKIQPAELGDSAMYLCASSLAAGGKVQYFGPGTRLTVT.

This rearrangement joins TRBV5-6 to TRBJ1-1; no firm D call. CDR1 and CDR2 (germline): SGHDT, YYEEEE. This CDR3 comprises 14 residues. The ends were cut back, 4 bases at V and 1 base at J, with 11 bases in the middle. The DNA for the CDR3 is TGTGCCAGCAGCCAAGTTCCAGGGAACACTGAAGCTTTCTTT. Translating gives CASSQVPGNTEAFF.

The V call is TRBV30, the J call TRBJ2-1; D may be TRBD2 (6 bases). Per germline, CDR1 GTSNPN and CDR2 SVGIG (reference sequence). CDR3 length: 12 amino acids. V was trimmed by 2 bases and J by 6 bases, leaving 8 bases between them. As DNA, the CDR3 is TGTGCCTGGAGTTTGACTAGCAATGAGCAGTTCTTC. This sequence encodes CAWSLTSNEQFF.

This clone has just one count. J is TRBJ1-5 and V is TRBV6-6, with D unresolved. The CDR3 has 14 residues. Between the trimmed V and J ends, which lost 0 bases and 6 bases, there was a span of 9 bases. Germline lookup yields CDR1 MNHNY and CDR2 SVGAGI (reference sequence). The DNA of the CDR3 is TGTGCCAGCAGTTACTCCCGCGTTGGTCAGCCCCAGCATTTT. It translates to CASSYSRVGQPQHF.

The chain has TRBV7-6 and TRBJ1-5; 11 bases are a match to TRBD1. The germline V gene encodes CDR1 SGHVS and CDR2 FNYEAQ. CDR3 length: 14 amino acids. J lost 7 bases, V lost 5 bases, and 4 bases had no gene match. CDR3 loop: CASSLGQGGQPQHF. DNA for the CDR3: TGTGCCAGCAGCCTGGGACAGGGGGGGCAGCCCCAGCATTTT.

This clone was detected only a few times. This sequence joins TRBV28 and TRBJ1-6; 7 nucleotides match TRBD1. This CDR3 has 15 amino acids. Trimming removed 5 bases from V and 7 bases from J; junction bases left unmatched: 8. Germline V gene lookup returns CDR1 MDHEN and CDR2 SYDVKM. Here the CDR3 DNA reads TGTGCCAGCAGTCCGCCCGGGACAGCCAATTCACCCCTCCACTTT. This sequence encodes CASSPPGTANSPLHF.